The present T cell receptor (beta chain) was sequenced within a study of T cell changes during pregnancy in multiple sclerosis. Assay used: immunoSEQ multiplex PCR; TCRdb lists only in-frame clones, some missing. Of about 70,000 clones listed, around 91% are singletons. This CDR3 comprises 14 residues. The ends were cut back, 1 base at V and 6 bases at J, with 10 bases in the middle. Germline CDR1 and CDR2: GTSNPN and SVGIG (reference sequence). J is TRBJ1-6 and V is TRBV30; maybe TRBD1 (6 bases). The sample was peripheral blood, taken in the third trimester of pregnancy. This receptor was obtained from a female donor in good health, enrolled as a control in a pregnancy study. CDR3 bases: TGTGCCTGGAGTGGACAGGCGGCTAATTCACCCCTCCACTTT. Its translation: CAWSGQAANSPLHF.